The entry below gives a single T cell receptor beta chain sequence along with its context. The antigen remains undetermined. This CDR3 is built from 15 residues. CDR1 is SGDLS, CDR2 YYNGEE, per germline. The ends lost 0 bases at V and 7 bases at J; junction bases unmatched: 4. These data come from a study of cytomegalovirus exposure and HLA in healthy donors. As for the study in general: Sequencing of around 200 million T cells in an earlier analysis found about 120 million unique TCR beta sequences.

Broader study findings: According to the study, 150 to 200 TCR beta chains were cytomegalovirus-associated. Presence/absence analyses assumed roughly uniform sequencing depth across donors, which may not hold.

Amplification used 60 Vbeta primers and 13 Jbeta primers. Measured with immunoSEQ multiplex PCR; TCRdb has only the in-frame clones, and not every one. The table lists about 120,000 clones, about four fifths of them singletons. The specimen sequenced was PBMCs. This TCR was sampled from a man aged 25-40 years in good health and CMV-seropositive. This chain uses TRBV9 with TRBJ1-6; 7 nucleotides match TRBD1. CDR3 sequence reads: CASSVGQGMNSPLHF. The CDR3 DNA reads as TGTGCCAGCAGCGTAGGACAGGGAATGAATTCACCCCTCCACTTT.